A single sample gave rise to the 31 T cell receptor beta chains below, sequenced in a study of regulatory T cells in long-lasting Graves disease. Stated time point: newly diagnosed GD, antithyroid drugs for less than 3 months. Extracted PBMC RNA gave rise to the TCR library. Investigators prepared the TCR beta libraries by applying iRepertoire HTBI primers and Arm-PCR of CDR3 regions. Via MiXCR, TCRdb re-called the multiplex PCR reads, giving one row per CDR3 protein. Of about 220,000 distinct CDR3 sequences in the sample, about 18% were seen once. The source was peripheral blood mononuclear cells (PBMCs), collected at new diagnosis, from a patient treated with antithyroid drugs. These receptors were taken from a female donor with Graves disease.

The J gene is TRBJ2-7, the V gene TRBV20-1; the D call may be TRBD1 or TRBD2 (5 bases each). The length of the CDR3 is 11 residues. Germline CDR1 reads DFQATT; CDR2 reads SNEGSKA (reference sequence). Trimming left V 6 bases short and J 1 base short, with 7 bases between. The DNA of the CDR3 is TGCAGTGCGGGACCGTCCTACGAGCAGTACTTC. Protein: CSAGPSYEQYF.

This clonotype was found many times. The chain combines TRBV19 with TRBJ1-1, with 7 bases fitting TRBD1. The germline CDR1 and CDR2 sequences are LNHDA and SQIVND (reference sequence). V dropped 4 bases and J dropped 4; count of bases not matched to a gene: 9. This CDR3 spans 15 amino acids. CDR3 region: CASSKEYRGTTEAFF. Written as DNA, the CDR3 is TGTGCCAGTAGTAAAGAATACAGGGGAACCACTGAAGCTTTCTTT.

The J gene is TRBJ2-5, the V gene TRBV2; no clear D gene. Deletions cut 1 base from V and 1 base from J, with 13 bases between. The germline V gene encodes CDR1 SNHLY and CDR2 FYNNEI. The CDR3 totals 16 residues. The DNA for the CDR3 is TGTGCCAGCAGTGAAGGGGTACGGGCCCCCCAAGAGACCCAGTACTTC. Residues: CASSEGVRAPQETQYF.

This clonotype was seen at least ten times. J is TRBJ2-7 and V is TRBV19, with TRBD2 identical over 7 bases. The V gene's germline CDR1 is LNHDA and CDR2 SQIVND (reference sequence). Trimming removed 6 bases from V and 5 bases from J; junction bases left unmatched: 4. The CDR3 length is 12 residues. CDR3: CASRSRGDEQYF. DNA of the CDR3: TGTGCCAGTAGATCTCGGGGGGACGAGCAGTACTTC. Drawing the rest from reference TRBV19 and TRBJ2-7, the complete variable domain is DGGITQSPKYLFRKEGQNVTLSCEQNLNHDAMYWYRQDPGQGLRLIYYSQIVNDFQKGDIAEGYSVSREKKESFPLTVTSAQKNPTAFYLCASRSRGDEQYFGPGTRLTVT.

There are many counts of this clonotype. This CDR3 reads CASSVEGHYGYTF. The CDR3 DNA is TGTGCCAGCAGCGTAGAGGGACACTATGGCTACACCTTC. This chain joins TRBV9 and TRBJ1-2, with a tentative D call TRBD1 (5 bases). V was pared by 0 bases and J by 3 bases, with 6 bases between. Germline V gene data show CDR1 as SGDLS and CDR2 as YYNGEE. The CDR3 spans 13 residues.

This clonotype was detected only a few times. The V gene is TRBV5-5, the J gene TRBJ2-1; D gene unclear. This CDR3 comprises 12 residues. V gave up 0 bases and J gave up 7 bases, with 5 bases separating them. CDR1 and CDR2 (germline): SGHKS, YYEKEE (reference sequence). In DNA form, the CDR3 reads TGTGCCAGCAGCTTGGCTATAAATGAGCAGTTCTTC. It yields the protein CASSLAINEQFF.

The table lists this clonotype with many counts. This chain uses TRBV24-1 with TRBJ2-7, with D perhaps TRBD2 (5 bases). Trimming shortened V by 2 bases and J by 7 bases, and 17 bases separated the two germline ends. Germline CDR1 KGHDR, CDR2 SFDVKD. The CDR3 has 15 amino acids. CDR3 sequence: CATSDSRDISGEQYF. In nucleotides, the CDR3 is TGTGCCACCAGTGATTCTCGAGACATCTCGGGGGAGCAGTACTTC.

This clonotype was seen repeatedly, ten times or more. The chain is built from TRBV6-1 and TRBJ1-2; no clear D gene. Trimming pared 5 bases from V and 8 bases from J, leaving 12 bases between. The CDR3 runs 12 residues. Germline assignment: CDR1 MNHNS and CDR2 SASEGT. The CDR3 DNA sequence: TGTGCCAGCAGTCCTCGTCCAACGGGCTACACCTTC. This sequence encodes CASSPRPTGYTF.

This clonotype was detected ten times or more. The rearrangement links TRBV20-1 to TRBJ2-3; TRBD1 is a possible D gene (6 bases). The CDR3 is 17 residues long. Trimming took 0 bases from V and 2 from J, leaving 18 bases between them. CDR1 and CDR2 from the germline V gene are DFQATT and SNEGSKA (reference sequence). CDR3 in DNA: TGCAGTGCTAGAGAATCACTAGGGGGATATTACACAGATACGCAGTATTTT. Protein: CSARESLGGYYTDTQYF.

In this sample, this clonotype turned up many times. The chain has TRBV30 and TRBJ2-1, with 9 positions matching TRBD2. From germline, CDR1 is GTSNPN and CDR2 SVGIG (reference sequence). The CDR3 extends over 13 amino acids. After removal of 5 bases from V and 3 bases from J, the junction contained 2 bases not matched to a gene. The CDR3 nucleotides read TGTGCCTGGGGGCGGGGGGGCTACAATGAGCAGTTCTTC. It translates to CAWGRGGYNEQFF.

This clonotype has only a few counts. The CDR3 region is CASSPPIFRQGIAPNGYTF. The CDR3 nucleotides read TGTGCCAGCTCACCACCGATCTTCAGACAGGGCATCGCCCCCAATGGCTACACCTTC. This sequence joins TRBV11-2 and TRBJ1-2, with 7 bases lining up with TRBD1. The length of the CDR3 is 19 residues. In germline, CDR1 is SGHAT, CDR2 FQNNGV. V lost 8 bases, J lost 6 bases, and 27 bases stayed unmatched.

Many counts were recorded for this clonotype. This sequence joins TRBV29-1 and TRBJ2-5, with 7 bases identical to TRBD2. The junction had 6 bases not matched to a gene; V was cut back by 6 bases and J by 2 bases. The CDR3 extends over 13 amino acids. CDR1 and CDR2 (germline): SQVTM, ANQGSEA. CDR3 sequence: CSVGTNPQETQYF. The CDR3 bases are TGCAGCGTCGGGACTAATCCTCAAGAGACCCAGTACTTC.

This clonotype was picked up a small number of times. The genes are TRBV6-1 and TRBJ2-1; the D gene is possibly TRBD2 (6 bases). V lost 8 bases and J lost 5, with 16 bases in between. Germline CDR1 is MNHNS and CDR2 is SASEGT. The CDR3 totals 14 residues. Here the CDR3 DNA reads TGTGCCAGCCCAGGACGTAGGGAGGACAATGAGCAGTTCTTC. Amino acid sequence: CASPGRREDNEQFF.

Ten or more counts support this clonotype. Germline and junction disagree at one end, which may indicate a read error. The V gene is TRBV11-2, the J gene TRBJ2-5; 14 bases are a match to TRBD2. The CDR3 is made up of 16 amino acids. Germline V gene sequence: CDR1 SGHAT, CDR2 FQNNGV. The CDR3 bases are TGTGCCAGCAGCCTAGAGGGGACTAGCGGGAGTGAGACCCAGTACTTC. Translated: CASSLEGTSGSETQYF.

This clonotype was counted once. The chain carries TRBV4-2 and TRBJ2-5; TRBD2 agrees at 15 bases. This CDR3 spans 16 amino acids. Germline values: CDR1 LGHNA, CDR2 YNFKEQ. V dropped 1 base and J dropped 5; count of bases not matched to a gene: 2. CDR3 bases: TGTGCCAGCAGCCAAGGGACTAGCGGGAGGGTGGAGACCCAGTACTTC. Protein: CASSQGTSGRVETQYF.

A remark on this clonotype: Possible read error: a much larger clone is one base away. The chain is built from TRBV27 and TRBJ2-2; D is ambiguous. CDR1 MNHEY and CDR2 SMNVEV come from the germline V gene (reference sequence). The CDR3 runs to 14 residues. The CDR3 here is CASNLRRITGELFF. CDR3 nucleotides: TGTGCCAGCAATTTAAGACGGATCACCGGGGAGCTGTTTTTT.

Many counts were recorded for this clonotype. The chain joins TRBV14 to TRBJ2-1; 8 nucleotides agree with TRBD2. The ends lost 2 bases at V and 6 bases at J; junction bases unmatched: 3. Germline values: CDR1 SGHDN, CDR2 FVKESK. The CDR3 is 14 residues long. CDR3 nucleotide sequence: TGTGCCAGCAGCCAACCGGGACTAGGCAATGAGCAGTTCTTC. Protein product: CASSQPGLGNEQFF.

This clonotype was observed at least ten times. The rearrangement joins TRBV6-5 to TRBJ2-4, with D possibly matching TRBD2 (6 bases). CDR3 length equals 16 residues. Germline V gene lookup returns CDR1 MNHEY and CDR2 SVGAGI. The V gene lost 0 bases and the J gene lost 1 base, with 10 bases spanning the gap. CDR3 sequence reads: CASSYSTSRAKNIQYF. The CDR3 DNA sequence: TGTGCCAGCAGTTACTCGACTAGTCGGGCCAAAAACATTCAGTACTTC.

This clonotype has a count of ten or more. This rearrangement joins TRBV5-1 to TRBJ2-6; perhaps TRBD2 as D (6 bases). Germline V CDR1 and CDR2: SGHRS, YFSETQ. The CDR3 contains 16 residues. V lost 0 bases and J 1 base, leaving 8 bases between the germline ends. For the CDR3, the DNA is TGCGCCAGCAGCTTGGCCGCGGGGTCTGGGGCCAACGTCCTGACTTTC. Its protein is CASSLAAGSGANVLTF.

The chain carries TRBV29-1 and TRBJ1-1; TRBD1 agrees at 9 bases. V dropped 7 bases and J dropped 4; count of bases not matched to a gene: 10. The CDR3 is 14 residues long. Germline V CDR1 and CDR2: SQVTM, ANQGSEA. The CDR3 reads CSAYRDRVFTEAFF. CDR3 sequence (DNA): TGCAGCGCTTACCGGGACAGGGTATTCACTGAAGCTTTCTTT.

This clonotype was seen at least ten times. The chain joins TRBV25-1 to TRBJ1-4, with D unclear. The CDR3 contains 14 residues. Germline V lookup: CDR1 MGHDK, CDR2 SYGVNS. With 3 bases removed from V and 4 bases from J, the gap between germline ends came to 9 bases. The CDR3 reads CASSDSPLNEKLFF. CDR3 nucleotide sequence: TGTGCCAGCAGTGACTCCCCGCTTAATGAAAAACTGTTTTTT.

About this clonotype itself: An end of the junction differs from the germline gene, which may be a read error. V is TRBV3-1 and J is TRBJ1-4; D is possibly TRBD1 (6 bases). The germline CDR1 and CDR2 sequences are LGHDT and YNNKEL (reference sequence). This CDR3 is built from 14 residues. The CDR3 coding sequence is TGTGCCAGCGGCCAACAGGGCATCGGCGAAAAACTGTTTTTT. Protein product: CASGQQGIGEKLFF.

This clonotype appeared many times. The chain carries TRBV19 and TRBJ2-1, with a possible D match to TRBD1 (5 bases). Germline CDR1 and CDR2: LNHDA and SQIVND (reference sequence). The CDR3 covers 12 residues. Trimming shortened V by 5 bases and J by 11 bases, and 13 bases separated the two germline ends. For the CDR3, the DNA is TGTGCCAGTAGTCAATCGGACACCAAGCAGTTCTTC. Translating it yields CASSQSDTKQFF. The whole variable domain, filled in from reference TRBV19 and TRBJ2-1, reads DGGITQSPKYLFRKEGQNVTLSCEQNLNHDAMYWYRQDPGQGLRLIYYSQIVNDFQKGDIAEGYSVSREKKESFPLTVTSAQKNPTAFYLCASSQSDTKQFFGPGTRLTVL.

This clonotype was counted at least ten times. This sequence joins TRBV7-9 and TRBJ2-1; no reliable D call. Trimming shortened V by 1 base and J by 7 bases, and 5 bases separated the two germline ends. The V gene's germline CDR1 is SEHNR and CDR2 FQNEAQ (reference sequence). The CDR3 has 12 amino acids. The CDR3 DNA is TGTGCCAGCAGCTTAGAGGGTAATGAGCAGTTCTTC. Amino acids: CASSLEGNEQFF.

This clonotype was counted at least ten times. This chain uses TRBV11-2 with TRBJ2-6; D might be TRBD2 (5 bases). The CDR3 has 15 amino acids. Trimming left V 5 bases short and J 3 bases short, with 11 bases between. In germline, CDR1 is SGHAT, CDR2 FQNNGV. The CDR3 here is CASSLSGDGANVLTF. In DNA form, the CDR3 reads TGTGCCAGCAGCCTGTCCGGGGATGGGGCCAACGTCCTGACTTTC.

This clonotype was picked up many times. The chain employs TRBV7-2 and TRBJ2-7, with D perhaps matching TRBD1 (5 bases). Trimming pared 5 bases from V and 5 bases from J, leaving 13 bases between. The CDR3 has 13 residues. Germline CDR1 and CDR2: SGHTA and FQGNSA. The CDR3 protein is CASSQMYRHEQYF. In DNA, the CDR3 is TGTGCCAGCAGCCAGATGTACAGGCACGAGCAGTACTTC. The full variable domain, its missing parts supplied by reference TRBV7-2 and TRBJ2-7, is GAGVSQSPSNKVTEKGKDVELRCDPISGHTALYWYRQSLGQGLEFLIYFQGNSAPDKSGLPSDRFSAERTGGSVSTLTIQRTQQEDSAVYLCASSQMYRHEQYFGPGTRLTVT.

This clonotype was observed a handful of times. This sequence is one base from a far larger clone and is likely a read error. The chain uses TRBV2 and TRBJ2-6, with TRBD2 identical over 7 bases. V gave up 4 bases and J gave up 1 base; unmatched junction bases: 1. The CDR3 is made up of 15 amino acids. CDR1 is SNHLY, CDR2 FYNNEI, per germline. The CDR3, as DNA: TGTGCCAGCAGTGCGGGAGGTTCTGGGGCCAACGTCCTGACTTTC. This sequence encodes CASSAGGSGANVLTF. The variable domain in full, completed from reference TRBV2 and TRBJ2-6, reads EPEVTQTPSHQVTQMGQEVILRCVPISNHLYFYWYRQILGQKVEFLVSFYNNEISEKSEIFDDQFSVERPDGSNFTLKIRSTKLEDSAMYFCASSAGGSGANVLTFGAGSRLTVL.

This clonotype was counted many times. The gene calls are TRBV3-1 and TRBJ1-2; D might be TRBD1 (6 bases). Germline CDR1 LGHDT, CDR2 YNNKEL (reference sequence). Trimming removed 0 bases at V and 4 bases at J, with 9 bases between. CDR3 length: 14 residues. Here the CDR3 reads CASSQETGIYGYTF. The CDR3 bases are TGTGCCAGCAGCCAAGAAACAGGGATCTATGGCTACACCTTC. The whole variable domain, remainder taken from reference TRBV3-1 and TRBJ1-2, is DTAVSQTPKYLVTQMGNDKSIKCEQNLGHDTMYWYKQDSKKFLKIMFSYNNKELIINETVPNRFSPKSPDKAHLNLHINSLELGDSAVYFCASSQETGIYGYTFGSGTRLTVV.

This clonotype was seen repeatedly, ten times or more. This chain uses TRBV19 with TRBJ2-7, with 9 bases that match TRBD2. With 7 bases clipped from V and 3 bases from J, the junction kept 4 bases outside the gene matches. Germline V gives CDR1 LNHDA, CDR2 SQIVND (reference sequence). The CDR3 contains 13 residues. The CDR3 DNA follows: TGTGCCAGTAAGTCTAGCGGGGACTACGAGCAGTACTTC. The encoded protein is CASKSSGDYEQYF.

The chain employs TRBV4-1 and TRBJ2-7; D perhaps matches TRBD1 (5 bases). V lost 2 bases and J lost 6, with 11 bases in between. CDR3 length equals 13 residues. The germline gives CDR1 MGHRA, CDR2 YSYEKL. CDR3 amino acids: CASSQPTGFEQYF. The CDR3 nucleotides are TGCGCCAGCAGCCAACCCACAGGTTTCGAGCAGTACTTC.

V and J are TRBV24-1 and TRBJ1-1, with unresolved D. The CDR3 has 16 amino acids. Looked up from germline, CDR1 is KGHDR and CDR2 is SFDVKD. V lost 1 base, J lost 1 base, and 12 bases lay in between. The CDR3 here is CATSDFKGPANTEAFF. As DNA, the CDR3 is TGTGCCACCAGTGATTTTAAAGGCCCTGCGAACACTGAAGCTTTCTTT.